These 3 T cell receptor beta chains originate from one sample sequenced in a study of T-cell reconstitution after alpha-beta-depleted transplantation in children (dated by TCRdb to 2016 to 2018). The library was prepared using PCR. Sequencing was performed on an Illumina HiSeq 2500. Molecular barcoding was employed in the preparation of TCR libraries, with unique molecular identifiers being used to normalize TCRbeta repertoire quantification. TCRdb redid the processing of the public reads, applying fastp at Q25 and MiXCR, and retained in-frame beta chains. Each record represents a unique CDR3 protein, reported with the most common genes and DNA among its rows. The sample table contains fewer than 700,000 distinct CDR3 sequences; only one count was recorded for roughly 13% of them. Approximately 2.1% of the sample is taken by the ten largest. The meaning of the sample's treatment or condition label: allogeneic hematopoietic cell transplantation with graft depleted of TCRalphabeta T cells and CD19 B cells.

Sequences were derived from PBMCs, mostly from graft donor cells, sampled 360 days after TCRalphabeta/CD19-depleted stem cell transplant. All receptors derive from a male patient younger than 18 who had a stem cell transplant for acute myeloid leukemia, so the T cells may come from the graft donor.

This clonotype was recorded at least ten times. This sequence joins TRBV12-3 or TRBV12-4 and TRBJ2-3; D uncertain. Between the trimmed V and J ends, which lost 6 bases and 5 bases, there was a span of 6 bases. This CDR3 contains 11 residues. The DNA for the CDR3 is TGTGCCAGCAGGGATGTAGATACGCAGTATTTT. Encoded protein: CASRDVDTQYF.

There are a few counts of this clonotype. V usage is TRBV5-1 and J usage is TRBJ1-6; D is undetermined. V lost 2 bases, J lost 14 bases, and 14 bases lay in between. There are 13 residues in the CDR3. Germline CDR1 is SGHRS and CDR2 is YFSETQ. The CDR3 DNA follows: TGCGCCAGCAGCTTCCATCAATCCGTCTCCCTCCACTTT. Protein sequence: CASSFHQSVSLHF.

The V call is TRBV4-2, the J call TRBJ2-1; D ambiguous. Deletions cut 1 base from V and 5 bases from J, with 15 bases between. CDR1 is LGHNA, CDR2 YNFKEQ, per germline. CDR3 length: 16 amino acids. CDR3 residues: CASSQVNLKSNNEQFF. CDR3 sequence (DNA): TGTGCCAGCAGCCAAGTGAACCTGAAATCCAACAATGAGCAGTTCTTC.